This T cell receptor (beta chain) is from a study of regulatory T cells in long-lasting Graves disease. Investigators prepared the TCR beta libraries by applying iRepertoire HTBI primers and Arm-PCR of CDR3 regions. Via MiXCR, TCRdb re-called the multiplex PCR reads, giving one row per CDR3 protein. The table lists about 380,000 distinct CDR3 sequences, 15% of them singletons. Time point of the sample: newly diagnosed GD, antithyroid drugs for less than 3 months. With RNA extracted from PBMCs as input, the TCR library was made. This CDR3 is 14 amino acids long. Per the germline V gene, CDR1 is SGDLS and CDR2 is YYNGEE. V gave up 0 bases and J gave up 6 bases, with 10 bases separating them.

The V and J genes are TRBV9 and TRBJ1-5; a weak D match, TRBD1 (6 bases). This receptor was obtained from a female donor with Graves disease. The specimen was peripheral blood mononuclear cells (PBMCs), collected at new diagnosis, from a patient treated with antithyroid drugs. The CDR3 coding sequence is TGTGCCAGCAGCGTAGCGGGGGGCTTTCAGCCCCAGCATTTT. Protein: CASSVAGGFQPQHF.